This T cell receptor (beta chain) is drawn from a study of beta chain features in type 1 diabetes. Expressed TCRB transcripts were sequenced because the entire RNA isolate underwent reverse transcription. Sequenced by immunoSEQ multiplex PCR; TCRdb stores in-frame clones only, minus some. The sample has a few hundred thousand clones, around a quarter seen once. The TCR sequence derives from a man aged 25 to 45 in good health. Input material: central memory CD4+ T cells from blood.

This CDR3 is CATNPDRGRGGNEQFF. The CDR3 DNA is TGTGCCACCAATCCGGACAGGGGAAGGGGAGGCAATGAGCAGTTCTTC. The chain links TRBV15 to TRBJ2-1, with TRBD1 identical over 9 bases. CDR1 is LNHNV and CDR2 is YYDKDF in the germline V gene (reference sequence). The CDR3 has 16 amino acids. Trimming at V came to 7 bases and at J to 6 bases, leaving 13 bases not matched to a gene.